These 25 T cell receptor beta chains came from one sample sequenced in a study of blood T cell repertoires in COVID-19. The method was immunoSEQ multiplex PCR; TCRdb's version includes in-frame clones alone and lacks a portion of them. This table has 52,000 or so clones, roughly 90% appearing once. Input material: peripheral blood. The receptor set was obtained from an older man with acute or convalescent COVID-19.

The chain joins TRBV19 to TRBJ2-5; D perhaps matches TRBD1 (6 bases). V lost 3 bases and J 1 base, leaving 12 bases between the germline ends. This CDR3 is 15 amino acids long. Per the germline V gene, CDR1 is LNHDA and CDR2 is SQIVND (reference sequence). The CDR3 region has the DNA TGTGCCAGTAGTATCAAGGGGACACCCCAAGAGACCCAGTACTTC. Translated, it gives CASSIKGTPQETQYF.

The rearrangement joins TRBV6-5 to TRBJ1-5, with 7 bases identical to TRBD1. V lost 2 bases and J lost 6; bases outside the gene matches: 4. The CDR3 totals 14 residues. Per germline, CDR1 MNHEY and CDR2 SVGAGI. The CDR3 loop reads CASSYTAGGQPQHF. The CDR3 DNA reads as TGTGCCAGCAGTTACACGGCAGGGGGTCAGCCCCAGCATTTT.

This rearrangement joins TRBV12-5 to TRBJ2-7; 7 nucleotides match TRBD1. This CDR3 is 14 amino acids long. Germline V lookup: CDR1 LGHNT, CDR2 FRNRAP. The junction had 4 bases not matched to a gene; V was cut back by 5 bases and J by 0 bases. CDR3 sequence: CASGRDSPSYEQYF. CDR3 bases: TGTGCTAGTGGTCGGGACAGCCCCTCCTACGAGCAGTACTTC.

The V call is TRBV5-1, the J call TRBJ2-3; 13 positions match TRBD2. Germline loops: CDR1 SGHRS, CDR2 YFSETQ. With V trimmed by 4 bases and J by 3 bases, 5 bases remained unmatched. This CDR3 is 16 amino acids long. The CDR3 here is CASSSTSGGATDTQYF. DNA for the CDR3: TGCGCCAGCAGCAGTACTAGCGGGGGGGCGACAGATACGCAGTATTTT.

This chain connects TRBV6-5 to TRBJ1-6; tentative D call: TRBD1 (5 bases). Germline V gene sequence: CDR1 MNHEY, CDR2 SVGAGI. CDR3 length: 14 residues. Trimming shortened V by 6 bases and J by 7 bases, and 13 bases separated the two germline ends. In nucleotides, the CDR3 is TGTGCCAGCAGCCAAGGGCAGGGAAATTCACCCCTCCACTTT. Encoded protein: CASSQGQGNSPLHF.

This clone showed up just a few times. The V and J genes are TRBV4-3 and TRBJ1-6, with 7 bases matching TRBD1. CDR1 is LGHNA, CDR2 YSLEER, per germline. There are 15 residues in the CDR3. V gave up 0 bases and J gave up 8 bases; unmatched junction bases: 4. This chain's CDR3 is CASSQDRQGDSPLHF. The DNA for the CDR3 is TGCGCCAGCAGCCAAGATCGTCAGGGGGATTCACCCCTCCACTTT.

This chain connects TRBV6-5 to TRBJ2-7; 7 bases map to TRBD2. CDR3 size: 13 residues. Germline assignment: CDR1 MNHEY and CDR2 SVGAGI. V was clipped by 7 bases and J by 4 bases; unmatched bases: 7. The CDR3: CASTPPSGYEQYF. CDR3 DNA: TGTGCCAGCACCCCCCCTAGCGGTTACGAGCAGTACTTC.

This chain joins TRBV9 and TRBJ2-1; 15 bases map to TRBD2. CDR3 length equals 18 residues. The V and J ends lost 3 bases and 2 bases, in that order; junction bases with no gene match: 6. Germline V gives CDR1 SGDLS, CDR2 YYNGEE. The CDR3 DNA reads TGTGCCAGCAGCGCACGGACTAGCGGGGGGGCCGCCTACAATGAGCAGTTCTTC. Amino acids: CASSARTSGGAAYNEQFF.

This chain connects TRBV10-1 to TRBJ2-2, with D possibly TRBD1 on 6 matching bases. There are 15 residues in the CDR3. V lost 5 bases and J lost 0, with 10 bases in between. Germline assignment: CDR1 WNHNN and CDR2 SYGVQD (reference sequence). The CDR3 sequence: CASSRDNANTGELFF. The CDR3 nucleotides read TGCGCCAGCAGTAGGGACAACGCGAACACCGGGGAGCTGTTTTTT.

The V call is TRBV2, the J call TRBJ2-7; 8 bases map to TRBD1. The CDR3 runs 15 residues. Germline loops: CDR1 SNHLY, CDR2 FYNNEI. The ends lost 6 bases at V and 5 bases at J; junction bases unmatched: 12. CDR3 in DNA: TGTGCCAGCAGGGCCCAGACAGGGGCCCGAGACGAGCAGTACTTC. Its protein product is CASRAQTGARDEQYF.

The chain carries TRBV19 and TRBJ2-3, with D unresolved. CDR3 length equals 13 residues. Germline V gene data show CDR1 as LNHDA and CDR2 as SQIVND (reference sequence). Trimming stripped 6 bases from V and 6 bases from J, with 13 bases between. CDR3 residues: CASSQAPGDTQYF. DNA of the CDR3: TGTGCCAGTAGCCAAGCGCCCGGGGATACGCAGTATTTT.

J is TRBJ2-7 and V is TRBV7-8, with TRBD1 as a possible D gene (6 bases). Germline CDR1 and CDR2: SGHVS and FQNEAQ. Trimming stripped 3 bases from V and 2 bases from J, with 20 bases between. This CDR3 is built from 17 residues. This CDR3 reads CASSLVTGPVSPYEQYF. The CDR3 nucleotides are TGTGCCAGCAGCTTGGTGACAGGCCCGGTAAGCCCCTACGAGCAGTACTTC.

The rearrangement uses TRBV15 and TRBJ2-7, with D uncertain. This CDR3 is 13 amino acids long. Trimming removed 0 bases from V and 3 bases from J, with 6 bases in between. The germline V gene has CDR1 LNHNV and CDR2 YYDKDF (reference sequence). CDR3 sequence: CATSRELYYEQYF. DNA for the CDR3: TGTGCCACCAGCAGAGAGCTCTACTACGAGCAGTACTTC.

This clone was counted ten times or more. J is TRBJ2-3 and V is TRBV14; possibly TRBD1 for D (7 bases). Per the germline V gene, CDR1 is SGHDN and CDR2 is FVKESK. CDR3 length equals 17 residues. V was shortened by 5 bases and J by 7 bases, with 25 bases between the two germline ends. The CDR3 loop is CASSYLGGGARLHTQYF. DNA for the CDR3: TGTGCCAGCAGCTATCTAGGAGGGGGCGCTCGCCTTCATACGCAGTATTTT.

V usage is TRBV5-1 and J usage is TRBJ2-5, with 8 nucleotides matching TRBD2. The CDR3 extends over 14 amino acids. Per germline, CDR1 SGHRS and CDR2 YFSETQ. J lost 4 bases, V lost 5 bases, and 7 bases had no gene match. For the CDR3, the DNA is TGCGCCAGCAGTTCCGGCGGGGGGCCAGAGACCCAGTACTTC. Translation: CASSSGGGPETQYF.

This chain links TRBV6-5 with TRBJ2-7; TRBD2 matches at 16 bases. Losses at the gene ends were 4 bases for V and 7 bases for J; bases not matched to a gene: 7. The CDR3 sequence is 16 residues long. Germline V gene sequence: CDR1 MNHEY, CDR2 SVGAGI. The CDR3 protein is CASSFGTSGGAREQYF. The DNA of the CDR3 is TGTGCCAGCAGTTTTGGGACTAGCGGGGGGGCACGGGAGCAGTACTTC.

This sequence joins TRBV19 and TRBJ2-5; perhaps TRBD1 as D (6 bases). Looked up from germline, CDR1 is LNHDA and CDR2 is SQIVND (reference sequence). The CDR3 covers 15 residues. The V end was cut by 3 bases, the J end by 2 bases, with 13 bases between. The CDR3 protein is CASSMGAVTQETQYF. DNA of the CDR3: TGTGCCAGTAGTATGGGGGCAGTCACACAAGAGACCCAGTACTTC.

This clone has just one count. The CDR3 bases are TGTGCCTGGAGTGTGCAAGGGACAGTCTCTGGAAACACCATATATTTT. Encoded protein: CAWSVQGTVSGNTIYF. This chain links TRBV30 with TRBJ1-3; TRBD1 aligns across 7 bases. Germline values: CDR1 GTSNPN, CDR2 SVGIG (reference sequence). The CDR3 runs to 16 residues. V dropped 0 bases and J dropped 0; count of bases not matched to a gene: 5.

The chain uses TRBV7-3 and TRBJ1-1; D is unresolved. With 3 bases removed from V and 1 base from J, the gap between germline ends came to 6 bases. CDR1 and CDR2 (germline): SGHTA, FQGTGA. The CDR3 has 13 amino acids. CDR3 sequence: CASSLNSNTEAFF. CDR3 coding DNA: TGTGCCAGCAGCTTGAACTCGAACACTGAAGCTTTCTTT.

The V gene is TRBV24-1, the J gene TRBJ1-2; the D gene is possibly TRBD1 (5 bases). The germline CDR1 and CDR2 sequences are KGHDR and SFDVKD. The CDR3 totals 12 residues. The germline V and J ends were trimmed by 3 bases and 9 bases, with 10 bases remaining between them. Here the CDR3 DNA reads TGTGCCACCAGTGATACAGGCTTAAGCTACACCTTC. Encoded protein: CATSDTGLSYTF.

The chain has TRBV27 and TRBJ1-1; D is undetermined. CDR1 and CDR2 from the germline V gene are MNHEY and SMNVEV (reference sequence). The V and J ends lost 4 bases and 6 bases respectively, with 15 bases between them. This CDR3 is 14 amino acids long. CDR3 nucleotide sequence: TGTGCCAGCAGTTCAGCGGGTGGCGGATCTGAAGCTTTCTTT. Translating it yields CASSSAGGGSEAFF.

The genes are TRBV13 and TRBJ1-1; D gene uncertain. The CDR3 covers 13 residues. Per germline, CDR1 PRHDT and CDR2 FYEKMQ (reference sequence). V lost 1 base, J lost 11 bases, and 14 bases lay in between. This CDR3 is CASSLVGSWGAFF. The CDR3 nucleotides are TGTGCCAGCAGCTTAGTGGGGAGTTGGGGTGCTTTCTTT.

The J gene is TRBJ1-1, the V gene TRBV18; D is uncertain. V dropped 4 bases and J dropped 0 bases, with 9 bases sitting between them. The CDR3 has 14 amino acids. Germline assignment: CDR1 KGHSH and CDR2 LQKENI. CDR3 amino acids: CASSREAVNTEAFF. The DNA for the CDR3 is TGTGCCAGCTCACGGGAGGCGGTGAACACTGAAGCTTTCTTT.

The CDR3 region has the DNA TGTGCCAGCAGCTTAGGGACAGGTCAGTCCTACGAGCAGTACTTC. Its translation: CASSLGTGQSYEQYF. The chain couples TRBV11-2 to TRBJ2-7, with 7 bases fitting TRBD1. The germline CDR1 and CDR2 sequences are SGHAT and FQNNGV. This CDR3 has 15 residues. V was pared by 1 base and J by 1 base, with 4 bases of the junction left unmatched.

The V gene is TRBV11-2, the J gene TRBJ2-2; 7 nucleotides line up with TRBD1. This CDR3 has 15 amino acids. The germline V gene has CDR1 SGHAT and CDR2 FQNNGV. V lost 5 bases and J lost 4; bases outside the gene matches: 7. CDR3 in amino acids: CASSPGGLVTGELFF. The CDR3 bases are TGTGCCAGCAGCCCAGGGGGATTAGTCACCGGGGAGCTGTTTTTT.